In its sample, the clone carrying this TCR beta chain was seen a few times. Its antigen is currently unknown. Germline V CDR1 and CDR2: SGHAT, FQNNGV. V lost 8 bases to trimming and J lost 2 bases, with 9 bases between them. This CDR3 spans 12 amino acids. These data belong to a study of T cell repertoires in cytomegalovirus infection. Each CDR3 protein gets one entry after TCRdb re-called the reads with MiXCR. The sample gives approximately 71,000 distinct CDR3 sequences, about 20% of which show up once; roughly 62% is in the top ten. This chain uses TRBV11-2 with TRBJ1-1; D is undetermined. The sequencing used CD8+ T cells from cultured PBMCs, collected from culture after CMV antigen stimulation. The clonotype comes from a human donor in good health (CMV status not recorded). Some clones in this sample may be carry-over from other donors' samples. CDR3 region: CASGWVNTEAFF. CDR3 DNA sequence: TGTGCCAGCGGATGGGTTAACACTGAAGCTTTCTTT.